The clone carrying this T cell receptor (beta chain) was detected ten times or more. This sample is part of a study of T cells in Graves' hyperthyroidism and ophthalmopathy. V was pared by 5 bases and J by 7 bases, with 17 bases between. The CDR3 spans 15 residues. From germline, CDR1 is SGHVS and CDR2 FNYEAQ. The investigators amplified TCR beta CDR3 regions from RNA transcripts. First-round RT-PCR with HTBI primers amplified the TCR CDR3 region. MiXCR, applied by TCRdb to the multiplex PCR reads, yields one record per CDR3 protein. The repertoire holds a few hundred thousand distinct CDR3 sequences, with roughly 50% as singletons.

Sequencing was performed on peripheral blood or thyroid tissue (not recorded which). The chain recombines TRBV7-6 with TRBJ1-4; D is possibly TRBD1 (5 bases). The receptor's source is a woman younger than 35 with Graves' hyperthyroidism. The CDR3 sequence: CASSPTGASGEKLFF. The CDR3 DNA sequence: TGTGCCAGCAGCCCAACCGGGGCCTCGGGTGAAAAACTGTTTTTT.